Listed below are T cell receptor beta chains from one sample, sequenced in a study of control samples from healthy donors and cancer patients. Here immunoSEQ multiplex PCR was the method, and the copy in TCRdb shows in-frame clones only, minus some. This sample carries about 130,000 clones, roughly 84% of them seen once, and the ten largest clones take under 2%. The sample consisted of blood. The receptor set was obtained from a man in his late teens or twenties in good health. CDR3s include the opening cysteine and the closing phenylalanine or tryptophan. D genes are given only for firm matches. The size field is filled for only some rows; it gives once, few, many or a size class.

>-|TRBV6-6|-|TRBJ1-2
TGTGCCAGCAGTCCAATTAGCCCATCTCAAGGTGGCTACACCTTC
CASSPISPSQGGYTF
>-|TRBV30|-|TRBJ2-5
TGTGCCTGGGAACGGGGGTTGCAAGAGACCCAGTACTTC
CAWERGLQETQYF
>-|TRBV29-1|-|TRBJ1-1
TGCAGCGTTCGACAGGTGAACACTGAAGCTTTCTTT
CSVRQVNTEAFF
>TRBD1|TRBV18|-|TRBJ2-1
TGTGCCAGCTCACCACCGGGACAGGGGGACAATGAGCAGTTCTTC
CASSPPGQGDNEQFF
>TRBD2|TRBV3-1/TRBV3-2|-|TRBJ2-1
TGTGGTAATAGCGGGAGTCACAATGAGCAGTTCTTC
CGNSGSHNEQFF
>-|TRBV6-1|once|TRBJ1-2
TGTGCCAGCAGTGAAGAAGGGAGTCAGTATGGCTTCTATGGCTACACCTTC
CASSEEGSQYGFYGYTF
>-|TRBV15|-|TRBJ1-2
TGTGCCACCAGCAGAGAAGAGGGTGATGGCTACACCTTC
CATSREEGDGYTF
>-|TRBV5-1|-|TRBJ1-3
TGCGCCAGCAGCCTGGACGGATCCTCTGGAAACACCATATATTTT
CASSLDGSSGNTIYF
>-|TRBV28|-|TRBJ1-2
TGTGCCAGCAGTTTAGAGGGGCCAGTTGGCTACACCTTC
CASSLEGPVGYTF
>-|TRBV19|-|TRBJ1-2
TGTGCCAACTACTTCCTGGCGGGTTCTAACTATGGCTACACCTTC
CANYFLAGSNYGYTF
>TRBD2|TRBV29-1|-|TRBJ2-3
TGCAGCGTTGAAGATCGGTACAGCGGGACTGCAGATACGCAGTATTTT
CSVEDRYSGTADTQYF
>TRBD2|TRBV24-1|-|TRBJ2-7
TGTGCCACCAGTGGGAAGGGACTAGCTGGTCCCTACGAGCAGTACTTC
CATSGKGLAGPYEQYF
>-|TRBV5-8|-|TRBJ2-1
TGTGCCAGCAGCGGGAGCGGATATGGGGATGAGCAGTTCTTC
CASSGSGYGDEQFF
>-|TRBV12-3/TRBV12-4|-|TRBJ1-3
TGTGCCAGCAGAAGGGTTGCTGGAAACACCATATATTTT
CASRRVAGNTIYF
>-|TRBV7-3|-|TRBJ1-1
TGTGCCAGCAGCTTAATCGGATTACAGGGAAACACTGAAGCTTTCTTT
CASSLIGLQGNTEAFF
>-|TRBV5-4|-|TRBJ1-2
TGTGCCAGCAGCTTGGACAGGAACTATGGCTACACCTTC
CASSLDRNYGYTF
>-|TRBV3-1/TRBV3-2|-|TRBJ2-2
TGTGCCAGCAGCCTAAGATGGGAAGGCGGGGAGCTGTTTTTT
CASSLRWEGGELFF
>-|TRBV7-9|-|TRBJ1-1
TGTGCCAGCAGCGTCCCTGGGCAGGGAACCACTGAAGCTTTCTTT
CASSVPGQGTTEAFF
>TRBD1|TRBV18|-|TRBJ2-2
TGTGCCAGCTCACCACGGACAGGGGCCCACACCGGGGAGCTGTTTTTT
CASSPRTGAHTGELFF
>TRBD2|TRBV5-6|-|TRBJ2-7
TGTGCCAGCAGCGAGGGACTAGCAGCTTACGAGCAGTACTTC
CASSEGLAAYEQYF